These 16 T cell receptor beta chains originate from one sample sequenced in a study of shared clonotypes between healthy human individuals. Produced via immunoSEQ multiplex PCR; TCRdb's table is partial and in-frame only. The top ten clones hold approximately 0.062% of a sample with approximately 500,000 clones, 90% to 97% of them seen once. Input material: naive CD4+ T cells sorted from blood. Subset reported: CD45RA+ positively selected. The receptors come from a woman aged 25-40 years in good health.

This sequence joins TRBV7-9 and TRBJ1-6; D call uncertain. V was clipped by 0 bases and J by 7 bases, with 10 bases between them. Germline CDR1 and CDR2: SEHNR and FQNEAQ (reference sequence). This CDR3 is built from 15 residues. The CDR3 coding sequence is TGTGCCAGCAGCTTAGCTCGGATCCTCAATTCACCCCTCCACTTT. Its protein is CASSLARILNSPLHF.

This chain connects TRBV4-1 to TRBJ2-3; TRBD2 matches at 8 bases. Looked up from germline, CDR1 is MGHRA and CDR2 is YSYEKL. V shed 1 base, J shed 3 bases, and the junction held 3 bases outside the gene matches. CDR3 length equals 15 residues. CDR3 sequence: CASSQVPGGTDTQYF. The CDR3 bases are TGCGCCAGCAGCCAAGTCCCGGGAGGGACAGATACGCAGTATTTT.

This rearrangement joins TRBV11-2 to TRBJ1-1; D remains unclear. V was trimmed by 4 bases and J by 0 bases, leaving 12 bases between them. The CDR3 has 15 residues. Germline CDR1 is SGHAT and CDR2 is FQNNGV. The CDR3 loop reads CASSSSLVLNTEAFF. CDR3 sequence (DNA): TGTGCCAGCAGCTCAAGTTTAGTCTTGAACACTGAAGCTTTCTTT.

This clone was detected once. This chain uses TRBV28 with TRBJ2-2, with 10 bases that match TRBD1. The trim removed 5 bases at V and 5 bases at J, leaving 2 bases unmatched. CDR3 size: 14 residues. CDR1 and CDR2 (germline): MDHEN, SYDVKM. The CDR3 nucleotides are TGTGCCAGCAGTCGGGGACAGGGGACCGGGGAGCTGTTTTTT. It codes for CASSRGQGTGELFF.

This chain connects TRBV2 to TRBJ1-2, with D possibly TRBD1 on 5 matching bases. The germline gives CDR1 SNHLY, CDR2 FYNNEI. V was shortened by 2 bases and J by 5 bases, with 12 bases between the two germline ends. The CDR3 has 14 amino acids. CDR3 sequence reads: CASSEMGLGYGYTF. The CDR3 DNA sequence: TGTGCCAGCAGTGAAATGGGGCTCGGGTATGGCTACACCTTC.

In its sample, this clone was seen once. CDR3 DNA sequence: TGCGCCAGCAGCCCTTTGGGTGTCGGGGGGCTTGAGCAGTACTTC. Its translation is CASSPLGVGGLEQYF. This chain joins TRBV4-1 and TRBJ2-7; tentative D call: TRBD2 (7 bases). Germline lookup yields CDR1 MGHRA and CDR2 YSYEKL. V lost 4 bases and J lost 7, with 20 bases in between. There are 15 residues in the CDR3.

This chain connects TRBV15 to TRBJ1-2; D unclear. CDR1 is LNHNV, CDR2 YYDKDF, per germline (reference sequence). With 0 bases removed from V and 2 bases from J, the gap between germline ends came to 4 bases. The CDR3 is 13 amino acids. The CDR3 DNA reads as TGTGCCACCAGCAGAGATCGGAACTATGGCTACACCTTC. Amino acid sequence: CATSRDRNYGYTF.

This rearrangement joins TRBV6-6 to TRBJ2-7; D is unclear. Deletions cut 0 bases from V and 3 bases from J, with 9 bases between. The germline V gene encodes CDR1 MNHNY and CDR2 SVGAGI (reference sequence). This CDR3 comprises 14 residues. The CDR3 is CASSYSVGFYEQYF. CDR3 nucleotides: TGTGCCAGCAGTTACTCGGTGGGATTCTACGAGCAGTACTTC.

Here the CDR3 DNA reads TGTGCCAGCAGTGCTAGAGACTTATTATACAATGAGCAGTTCTTC. Translation gives CASSARDLLYNEQFF. The rearrangement uses TRBV6-5 and TRBJ2-1, with D hard to call. This CDR3 is built from 15 residues. With 5 bases removed from V and 4 bases from J, the gap between germline ends came to 15 bases. Germline CDR1 is MNHEY and CDR2 is SVGAGI.

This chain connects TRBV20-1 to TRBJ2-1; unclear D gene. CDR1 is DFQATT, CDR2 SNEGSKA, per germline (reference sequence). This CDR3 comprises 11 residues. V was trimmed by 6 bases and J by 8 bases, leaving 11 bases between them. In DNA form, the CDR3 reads TGCAGTGCCCCCCCGGGCCATGAGCAGTTCTTC. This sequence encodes CSAPPGHEQFF.

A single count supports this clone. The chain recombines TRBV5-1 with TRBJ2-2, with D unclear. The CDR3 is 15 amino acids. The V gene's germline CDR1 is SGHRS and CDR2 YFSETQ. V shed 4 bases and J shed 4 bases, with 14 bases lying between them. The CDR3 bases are TGCGCCAGCAGCCCACCTAGGTCTCCCACCGGGGAGCTGTTTTTT. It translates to CASSPPRSPTGELFF.

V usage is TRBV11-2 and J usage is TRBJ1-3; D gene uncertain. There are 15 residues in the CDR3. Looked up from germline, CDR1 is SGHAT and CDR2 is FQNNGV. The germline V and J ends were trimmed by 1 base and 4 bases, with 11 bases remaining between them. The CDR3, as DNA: TGTGCCAGCAGCTTAGCGCGTGAGGAGGGAAACACCATATATTTT. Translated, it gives CASSLAREEGNTIYF.

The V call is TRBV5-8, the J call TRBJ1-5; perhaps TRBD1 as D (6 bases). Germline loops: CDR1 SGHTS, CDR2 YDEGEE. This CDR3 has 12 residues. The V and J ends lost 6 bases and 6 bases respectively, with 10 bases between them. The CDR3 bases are TGTGCCAGCAAGGGGGGTGCTCAGCCCCAGCATTTT. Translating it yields CASKGGAQPQHF.

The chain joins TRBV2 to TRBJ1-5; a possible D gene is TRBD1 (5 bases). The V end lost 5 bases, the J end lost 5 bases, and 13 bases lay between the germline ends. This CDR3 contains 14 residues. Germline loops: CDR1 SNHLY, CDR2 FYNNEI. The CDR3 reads CASSLSGKHQPQHF. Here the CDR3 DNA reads TGTGCCAGCAGTCTCTCAGGGAAACATCAGCCCCAGCATTTT.

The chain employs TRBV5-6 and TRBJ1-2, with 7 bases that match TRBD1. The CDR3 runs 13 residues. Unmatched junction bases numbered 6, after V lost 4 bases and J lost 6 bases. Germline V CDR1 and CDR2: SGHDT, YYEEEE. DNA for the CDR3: TGTGCCAGCAGCCGAACCCAGGGGGATGGCTACACCTTC. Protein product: CASSRTQGDGYTF.

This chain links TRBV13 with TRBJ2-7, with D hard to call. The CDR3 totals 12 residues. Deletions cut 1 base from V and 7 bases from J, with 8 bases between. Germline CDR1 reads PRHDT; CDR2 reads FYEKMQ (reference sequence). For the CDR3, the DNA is TGTGCCAGCAGCTTAGATCATCGAGAGCAGTACTTC. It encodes CASSLDHREQYF.